This TCR beta chain is drawn from a study of memory CD4+ T cells and cytomegalovirus serostatus. Findings and limits, study-wide: Median bootstrapped AUC for CMV status was about 0.95 originally, around 0.91 US-trained. CD4+ memory repertoires contained about 40% of the roughly 160 reported CMV TCRbeta sequences.

The CDR3 has 13 amino acids. Per the germline V gene, CDR1 is SQVTM and CDR2 is ANQGSEA. J lost 6 bases, V lost 7 bases, and 7 bases had no gene match. The sort gate was single viable CD3+CD4+CD8-CD45RO+ cells for memory CD4+ T cells. TCRdb keeps only in-frame clones here, not all; method: immunoSEQ multiplex PCR. The table has about 56,000 clones, over 65% seen once; the top ten hold 2.6%. Of note for this clone: Its specificity is not known.

Sequencing used memory CD4+ T cells from blood. The J gene is TRBJ2-3, the V gene TRBV29-1; TRBD2 agrees at 10 bases. The sequence was collected from an adult in good health and CMV-seropositive. Here the CDR3 DNA reads TGCAGCGAGCGGGAGGGCCCGTCGGATACGCAGTATTTT. It encodes CSEREGPSDTQYF.